The source of this TCR beta chain is a study of early T cells in non-severe SARS-CoV-2 infection. Each single cDNA molecule received a unique molecular identifier. TCRdb reprocessed the 5' RACE reads with MiXCR, giving one entry per CDR3 protein. The sample yields 70,000 or so distinct CDR3 sequences, approximately 14% seen once. The CDR3 consists of 16 residues. V was pared by 6 bases and J by 0 bases, with 9 bases of the junction left unmatched. Germline CDR1 SQVTM, CDR2 ANQGSEA. This receptor was taken from an adult who was a healthcare worker with PCR-confirmed SARS-CoV-2 infection or an uninfected control (not recorded which). The chain employs TRBV29-1 and TRBJ2-1, with TRBD1 identical over 9 bases. Material for sequencing was whole blood. Written as DNA, the CDR3 is TGCAGCGTACTACGGGGACAGGGTGACTCCTACAATGAGCAGTTCTTC. Protein product: CSVLRGQGDSYNEQFF.